The 14 T cell receptor beta chains below come from one sample, sequenced in a study of identical twins. TCRdb re-derived calls from the 5' RACE reads in MiXCR, one entry per CDR3 protein. The sample has about 520,000 distinct CDR3 sequences; roughly a fifth are singletons. The same specimen was also included in a second study, on T cells expressing NK-cell markers.

The sequencing sample was made of CD4+ T cells sorted from blood. These receptors came from a woman aged 18-29 years in good health.

The V call is TRBV10-3, the J call TRBJ1-1; 9 nucleotides line up with TRBD1. CDR1 and CDR2 (germline): ENHRY, SYGVKD. CDR3 length equals 14 residues. J gave up 11 bases and V 6 bases, and 13 bases lay outside the gene matches. In nucleotides, the CDR3 is TGTGCCATCAGGAGGGACAGGGCGCAGTCGGGGGCTTTCTTT. Its protein is CAIRRDRAQSGAFF.

V is TRBV7-8 and J is TRBJ2-2; D is unresolved. Trimming cost V 1 base and J 7 bases, with 4 bases left between them. Germline V CDR1 and CDR2: SGHVS, FQNEAQ. The CDR3 spans 12 residues. CDR3 in amino acids: CASSLERGELFF. CDR3 nucleotides: TGTGCCAGCAGCTTAGAACGCGGGGAGCTGTTTTTT.

Only a few counts were recorded for this clonotype. The rearrangement joins TRBV7-2 to TRBJ1-2; TRBD1 matches at 8 bases. With V trimmed by 7 bases and J by 7 bases, 11 bases remained unmatched. The germline V gene has CDR1 SGHTA and CDR2 FQGNSA. The CDR3 is made up of 14 amino acids. The CDR3 sequence: CASTRGPGGGGYTF. The CDR3 region has the DNA TGTGCCAGCACCAGGGGGCCAGGGGGTGGTGGCTACACCTTC.

A few counts support this clonotype. The V call is TRBV12-3 or TRBV12-4, the J call TRBJ2-3, with D possibly TRBD1 on 5 matching bases. CDR3 size: 15 residues. V lost 5 bases and J lost 8, with 20 bases in between. The CDR3, as DNA: TGTGCCAGCAGTGTCATGGACAACCTGTGGGGTACGCAGTATTTT. The encoded protein is CASSVMDNLWGTQYF.

This clonotype was counted a few times. The chain recombines TRBV20-1 with TRBJ1-5, with D hard to call. Trimming removed 0 bases at V and 2 bases at J, with 14 bases between. The CDR3 spans 16 residues. Germline CDR1 and CDR2: DFQATT and SNEGSKA (reference sequence). CDR3 nucleotide sequence: TGCAGTGCTAGAGAGCGTCCAGGCTATGGCAATCAGCCCCAGCATTTT. As protein: CSARERPGYGNQPQHF.

The chain uses TRBV5-6 and TRBJ2-5; no clear D gene. Germline-derived CDR1 and CDR2 are SGHDT and YYEEEE. V dropped 0 bases and J dropped 3 bases, with 9 bases sitting between them. There are 14 residues in the CDR3. This chain's CDR3 is CASSLVESKETQYF. CDR3 nucleotides: TGTGCCAGCAGCTTGGTAGAGTCGAAAGAGACCCAGTACTTC. Together with reference TRBV5-6 and TRBJ2-5, the CDR3 gives the full variable domain: DAGVTQSPTHLIKTRGQQVTLRCSPKSGHDTVSWYQQALGQGPQFIFQYYEEEERQRGNFPDRFSGHQFPNYSSELNVNALLLGDSALYLCASSLVESKETQYFGPGTRLLVL.

The chain carries TRBV10-3 and TRBJ2-1; TRBD2 is a possible D gene (6 bases). CDR3 length: 13 residues. Germline assignment: CDR1 ENHRY and CDR2 SYGVKD. V lost 10 bases to trimming and J lost 0 bases, with 10 bases between them. CDR3 in DNA: TGTGCCACCGCCGGGAGCTCCTACAATGAGCAGTTCTTC. Translating gives CATAGSSYNEQFF.

The rearrangement links TRBV7-2 to TRBJ2-7; perhaps TRBD2 as D (6 bases). CDR1 and CDR2 (germline): SGHTA, FQGNSA. The CDR3 spans 13 residues. The V and J ends lost 5 bases and 3 bases respectively, with 11 bases between them. Here the CDR3 DNA reads TGTGCCAGCAGCCGGGGGTTCGACTACGAGCAGTACTTC. Its translation is CASSRGFDYEQYF.

This sequence joins TRBV10-3 and TRBJ2-1, with D unclear. CDR1 is ENHRY, CDR2 SYGVKD, per germline. The CDR3 runs 12 residues. Trimming took off 7 bases at V and 8 bases at J, with 12 bases between the two ends. CDR3 nucleotides: TGTGCCATCACGGGCCATGGGGATGAGCAGTTCTTC. It translates to CAITGHGDEQFF.

The V call is TRBV7-9, the J call TRBJ2-2; no clear D. The CDR3 extends over 13 amino acids. V gave up 5 bases and J gave up 4 bases, with 8 bases separating them. The germline V gene encodes CDR1 SEHNR and CDR2 FQNEAQ (reference sequence). The CDR3 loop is CASSRHATGELFF. The CDR3 bases are TGTGCCAGCAGCAGACACGCCACCGGGGAGCTGTTTTTT.

This chain uses TRBV20-1 with TRBJ2-5; D remains unclear. Germline CDR1 and CDR2: DFQATT and SNEGSKA (reference sequence). The CDR3 consists of 14 residues. The V and J ends lost 8 bases and 1 base respectively, with 17 bases between them. CDR3 nucleotides: TGCAGTTTCCGGACGGCGACGGGCCAAGAGACCCAGTACTTC. Amino acids: CSFRTATGQETQYF.

The gene calls are TRBV7-6 and TRBJ2-7; the D call may be TRBD1 or TRBD2 (5 bases each). CDR1 and CDR2 (germline): SGHVS, FNYEAQ. Trimming took 6 bases from V and 5 from J, leaving 11 bases between them. This CDR3 has 12 amino acids. The CDR3 here is CASSIRGDEQYF. Written as DNA, the CDR3 is TGTGCCAGCAGTATAAGGGGAGACGAGCAGTACTTC.

V gene TRBV20-1 combines with J gene TRBJ1-6; the D gene is possibly TRBD1 (6 bases). Germline V CDR1 and CDR2: DFQATT, SNEGSKA (reference sequence). CDR3 length: 13 residues. The V end lost 0 bases, the J end lost 7 bases, and 7 bases lay between the germline ends. In DNA, the CDR3 is TGCAGTGCTAGAGATACAGGGAATTCACCCCTCCACTTT. Its translation: CSARDTGNSPLHF.

The chain joins TRBV9 to TRBJ1-1; D might be TRBD1 (6 bases). The germline gives CDR1 SGDLS, CDR2 YYNGEE. V was pared by 3 bases and J by 0 bases, with 12 bases between. The CDR3 runs 15 residues. Written as DNA, the CDR3 is TGTGCCAGCAGCGGGCAGGACAGTTTGAACACTGAAGCTTTCTTT. Translated: CASSGQDSLNTEAFF.